This TCR beta chain was sequenced in a study of blood T cell repertoires in COVID-19. Study in general: COVID-19 samples from acute and convalescent phases originated in the United States, Italy and Spain. T cells, B-cell-depleted T cells, or PBMCs supplied cDNA or gDNA.

Authors' analysis steps: Amplified reference gene primers provided the basis for estimating nucleated cell counts. TCRdb's table, derived via immunoSEQ multiplex PCR, lists solely in-frame clones and lacks some. V and J calls and clone size are copied from that table; D and trimming were computed from the DNA. The sample has fewer than 200,000 clones, 89% seen once. This CDR3 is built from 15 residues. The germline CDR1 and CDR2 sequences are MDHEN and SYDVKM. J was trimmed by 3 bases and V by 5 bases; bases with no gene match: 0. This clone was seen just once. The TCR comes from a man between 18 and 29 years old who had recovered from COVID-19. The rearrangement joins TRBV28 to TRBJ2-2, with 13 nucleotides matching TRBD2. Input material: peripheral blood. The CDR3 region has the DNA TGTGCCAGCAGTACTAGCGGGAGGGACACCGGGGAGCTGTTTTTT. Its translation: CASSTSGRDTGELFF.